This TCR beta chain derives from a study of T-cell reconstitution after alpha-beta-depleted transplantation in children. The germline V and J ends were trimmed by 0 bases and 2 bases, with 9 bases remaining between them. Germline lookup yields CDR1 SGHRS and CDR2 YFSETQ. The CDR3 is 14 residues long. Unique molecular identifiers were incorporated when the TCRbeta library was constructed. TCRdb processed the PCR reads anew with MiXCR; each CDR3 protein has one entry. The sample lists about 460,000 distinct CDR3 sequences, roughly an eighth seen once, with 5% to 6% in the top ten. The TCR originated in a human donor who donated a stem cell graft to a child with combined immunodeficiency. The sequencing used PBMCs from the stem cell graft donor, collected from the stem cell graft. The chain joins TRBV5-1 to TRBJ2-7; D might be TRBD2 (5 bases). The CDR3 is CASSLVGSAYEQYF. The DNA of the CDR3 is TGCGCCAGCAGCTTGGTCGGTAGCGCCTACGAGCAGTACTTC.